This TCR beta chain was documented in a study of blood T cell repertoires in COVID-19. Study-level information: COVID-19 samples, acute and convalescent, were from the United States, Italy and Spain. Sources were T cells, B-cell-depleted T cells, or PBMCs; the material itself was cDNA or gDNA.

Per the original data handling: By means of reference gene primer amplification, nucleated cell counts were estimated. Clones were sequenced by immunoSEQ multiplex PCR, and TCRdb holds only the in-frame ones, with some missing. V, J and clone size are taken as reported in that table, and D and trimming were inferred from the DNA itself. This table holds fewer than 70,000 clones, about 90% found once. The receptor's source is a man aged 55 to 70 with active or convalescent COVID-19. Sequencing was carried out using peripheral blood.

The CDR3: CASSSHGQGAIYEQYF. The CDR3 DNA sequence: TGTGCCAGCAGTTCCCATGGACAGGGGGCCATCTACGAGCAGTACTTC. The chain carries TRBV6-5 and TRBJ2-7, with TRBD1 matching 11 bases. The CDR3 runs to 16 residues. V was clipped by 4 bases and J by 3 bases; unmatched bases: 8. Germline V CDR1 and CDR2: MNHEY, SVGAGI.